This TCR beta chain was captured in a study of cytomegalovirus exposure and HLA in healthy donors. Overall study: An analysis done earlier identified almost 120 million unique TCR beta sequences from 190 million or so T cells.

Whole-study results and caveats: V- and J-gene trimming of TCR beta was linked (in a later analysis) to a missense DCLRE1C variant.

Germline CDR1 reads MNHEY; CDR2 reads SMNVEV (reference sequence). CDR3 length: 14 residues. The V and J ends lost 5 bases and 5 bases respectively, with 15 bases between them. 13 Jbeta primers and 60 Vbeta primers were used for the PCR. Libraries were prepared by immunoSEQ multiplex PCR; TCRdb keeps only in-frame clonotypes and omits some of them. In the table there are more than 150,000 clones, about 80% of which are singletons. This clone occurred once. Its antigen is unknown. The specimen was PBMCs. This sequence originates from a man in his forties in good health and CMV-seronegative. The V call is TRBV27, the J call TRBJ2-5, with D perhaps TRBD1 (6 bases). The CDR3: CASSKNPGVETQYF. The DNA for the CDR3 is TGTGCCAGCAGTAAAAACCCAGGGGTGGAGACCCAGTACTTC.